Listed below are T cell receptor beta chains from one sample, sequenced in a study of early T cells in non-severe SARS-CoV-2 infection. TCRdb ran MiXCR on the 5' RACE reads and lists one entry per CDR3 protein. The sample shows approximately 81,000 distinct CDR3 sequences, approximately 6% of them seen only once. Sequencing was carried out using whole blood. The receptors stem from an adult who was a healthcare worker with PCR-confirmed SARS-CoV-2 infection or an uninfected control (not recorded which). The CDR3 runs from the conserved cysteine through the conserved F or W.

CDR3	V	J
CASSQDPHPTSEQYF	TRBV3-1	TRBJ2-7
CASSLGGVGANVLTF	TRBV7-9	TRBJ2-6
CASSIPGTARGYTF	TRBV19	TRBJ1-2
CASRFTGELFF	TRBV6-5	TRBJ2-2
CASSQDSTSGRGEQFF	TRBV4-2	TRBJ2-1
CATGQVGETQYF	TRBV11-2	TRBJ2-5
CASSPPDEETQYF	TRBV5-5	TRBJ2-5
CASSYSGNSGANVLTF	TRBV6-6	TRBJ2-6
CASSNPVGAGESNEQFF	TRBV6-5	TRBJ2-1
CASSFTTDTQYF	TRBV5-1	TRBJ2-3
CASRGQGAGSGELFF	TRBV27	TRBJ2-2
CASSPQTGSGNTIYF	TRBV18	TRBJ1-3
CASSKDRQGISYEQYF	TRBV13	TRBJ2-7
CASSPTQGKDGEQYF	TRBV18	TRBJ2-7
CSVRRSSGGYTF	TRBV29-1	TRBJ1-2
CASSQSMRGLYPKRINSYNEQFF	TRBV23-1	TRBJ2-1
CASSVAGGARGNTIYF	TRBV9	TRBJ1-3
CSVEEQSKNEKLFF	TRBV29-1	TRBJ1-4
CASSHRTGRGDGELFF	TRBV12-3/TRBV12-4	TRBJ2-2
CASSLQGQGLMNTEAFF	TRBV28	TRBJ1-1
CSARLPSSYNEQFF	TRBV20-1	TRBJ2-1
CSAGDMADTQYF	TRBV20-1	TRBJ2-3
CASSQAAGTGATEAFF	TRBV4-3	TRBJ1-1
CASSPRTAVTGELFF	TRBV7-6	TRBJ2-2
CSARATADTEAFF	TRBV20-1	TRBJ1-1
CASRAPGVNSPLHF	TRBV28	TRBJ1-6
CASSVGLADYNEQFF	TRBV9	TRBJ2-1
CASRSTGLTYEQYF	TRBV6-5	TRBJ2-7